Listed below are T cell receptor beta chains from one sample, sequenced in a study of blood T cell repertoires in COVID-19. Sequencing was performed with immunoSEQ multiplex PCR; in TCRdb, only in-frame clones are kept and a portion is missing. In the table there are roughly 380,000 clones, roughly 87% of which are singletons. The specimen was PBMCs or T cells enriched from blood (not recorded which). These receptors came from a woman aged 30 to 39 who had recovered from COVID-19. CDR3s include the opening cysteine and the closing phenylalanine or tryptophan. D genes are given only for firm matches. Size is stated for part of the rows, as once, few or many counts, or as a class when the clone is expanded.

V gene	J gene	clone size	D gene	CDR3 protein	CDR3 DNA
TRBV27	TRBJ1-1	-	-	CASSLVAGQGVSEAFF	TGTGCCAGCAGTTTAGTCGCGGGGCAGGGAGTTTCTGAAGCTTTCTTT
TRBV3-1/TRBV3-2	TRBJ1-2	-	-	CASSQDYVDGYTF	TGTGCCAGCAGCCAAGACTATGTCGATGGCTACACCTTC
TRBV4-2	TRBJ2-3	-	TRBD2	CASSQFTSAGPDTQYF	TGTGCCAGCAGCCAATTTACTAGCGCCGGCCCAGATACGCAGTATTTT
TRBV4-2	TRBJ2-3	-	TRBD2	CASSQGLAPSTDTQYF	TGTGCCAGCAGCCAAGGACTAGCGCCGAGCACAGATACGCAGTATTTT
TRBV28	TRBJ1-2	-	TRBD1	CASSSSTGVGGYTF	TGTGCCAGCAGTTCGAGCACAGGGGTGGGCGGCTACACCTTC
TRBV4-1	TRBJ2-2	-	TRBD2	CASSQDRTSATGELFF	TGCGCCAGCAGCCAAGATCGTACTAGCGCGACCGGGGAGCTGTTTTTT
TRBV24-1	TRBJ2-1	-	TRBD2	CATSDTSGAGNEQFF	TGTGCCACCAGTGATACTAGCGGGGCTGGCAATGAGCAGTTCTTC
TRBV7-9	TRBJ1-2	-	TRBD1	CASSPGQGIVYGYTF	TGTGCCAGCAGCCCGGGACAGGGGATAGTCTATGGCTACACCTTC
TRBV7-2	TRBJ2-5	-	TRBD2	CASSLVSGGKETQYF	TGTGCCAGCAGCTTAGTTAGCGGGGGTAAAGAGACCCAGTACTTC
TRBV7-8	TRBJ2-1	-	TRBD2	CASSLEARTSREQFF	TGTGCCAGCAGCTTAGAGGCACGGACTAGCAGGGAGCAGTTCTTC
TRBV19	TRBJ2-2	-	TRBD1	CASSISRDRGAGELFF	TGTGCCAGTAGTATTTCACGGGACAGGGGAGCCGGGGAGCTGTTTTTT
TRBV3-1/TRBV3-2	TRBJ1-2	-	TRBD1	CASSQLQGIGGYTF	TGTGCCAGCAGCCAATTACAGGGGATCGGTGGCTACACCTTC
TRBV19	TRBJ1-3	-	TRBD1	CASSMFQGAGNTIYF	TGTGCCAGTAGTATGTTTCAGGGGGCTGGAAACACCATATATTTT
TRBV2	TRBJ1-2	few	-	CASRGQGTVVSYGYTF	TGTGCCAGCAGGGGGCAGGGAACTGTGGTATCCTATGGCTACACCTTC
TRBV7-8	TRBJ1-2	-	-	CASSRYGGDGYTF	TGTGCCAGCAGCCGATACGGAGGGGATGGCTACACCTTC
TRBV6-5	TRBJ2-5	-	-	CASSYAGNGIAETQYF	TGTGCCAGCAGTTACGCGGGGAATGGGATTGCGGAGACCCAGTACTTC
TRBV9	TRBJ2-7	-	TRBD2	CASSVGPGTSAAGEQYF	TGTGCCAGCAGCGTAGGACCCGGGACTAGCGCGGCGGGAGAGCAGTACTTC
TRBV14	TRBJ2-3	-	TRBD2	CASSQAGGIADTQYF	TGTGCCAGCAGCCAAGCGGGGGGTATCGCAGATACGCAGTATTTT
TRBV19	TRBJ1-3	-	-	CASSPSGTSGNTIYF	TGTGCCAGTAGTCCCTCCGGGACAAGCGGAAACACCATATATTTT